This TCR beta chain was captured in a study of T cells in localized non-small cell lung cancer. The germline V gene encodes CDR1 GTSNPN and CDR2 SVGIG (reference sequence). The CDR3 spans 14 residues. V lost 8 bases and J lost 2, with 17 bases in between. Measured with immunoSEQ multiplex PCR; TCRdb has only the in-frame clones, and not every one. This sample carries about 7,600 clones, roughly three fifths of them seen once, and the ten largest clones take less than 9%. Source: lymph node tissue, taken before any cancer treatment. This sequence originates from a male donor at least 60 years old with stage I squamous cell lung carcinoma. J is TRBJ2-3 and V is TRBV30; D unclear. CDR3 sequence reads: CALNFDRNTDTQYF. As DNA, the CDR3 is TGTGCCCTAAACTTCGATAGGAACACAGATACGCAGTATTTT. Full variable domain (remainder filled in from reference TRBV30 and TRBJ2-3): SQTIHQWPATLVQPVGSPLSLECTVEGTSNPNLYWYRQAAGRGLQLLFYSVGIGQISSEVPQNLSASRPQDRQFILSSKKLLLSDSGFYLCALNFDRNTDTQYFGPGTRLTVL.